This T cell receptor (beta chain) was sequenced in a study of post-analysis software for immune sequencing data. Study in general: Clinical courses comprised relapsing-remitting, secondary progressive and progressive-relapsing multiple sclerosis.

Broader study findings: Samples from a shared batch, those prepared together, strongly co-clustered by F measure. There was significantly lower normalized Chao1 diversity in multiple sclerosis patients than in controls. In patients, TRBV5-6, TRBV5-1 and TRBV20-1 belonged to five or six TRBV segments found more frequently than in controls.

cDNA libraries of TCR beta carried unique molecular identifiers. When roughly 1 to 10 million T cells were used, they gave roughly 500,000 cDNA molecules. Using its own MiXCR run on the PCR reads, TCRdb lists one record per CDR3 protein. Found here are some 450,000 distinct CDR3 sequences, around 40% of them singletons; the top ten hold roughly 12%. This CDR3 contains 11 residues. CDR1 and CDR2 from the germline V gene are DFQATT and SNEGSKA (reference sequence). For this clonotype: Its antigen is not known. An end of the junction differs from the germline gene, which may be a read error.

Sequences were obtained from blood. This receptor was taken from a girl aged 10 to 17 with multiple sclerosis. The chain couples TRBV20-1 to TRBJ2-1; D call uncertain. The CDR3 sequence: CRAMTSRLRFF. The CDR3 DNA is TGCAGGGCTATGACTTCGCGGTTAAGGTTCTTC.